Sequencing of this T cell receptor beta chain was carried out in a study of shared clonotypes between healthy human individuals. The assay was immunoSEQ multiplex PCR, and TCRdb's table has in-frame clones only and misses some. The sample carries 2 million to 2.5 million clones, around 92% recorded once. After removal of 2 bases from V and 4 bases from J, the junction contained 5 bases not matched to a gene. The CDR3 is made up of 15 amino acids. Germline CDR1 and CDR2: MDHEN and SYDVKM. As to this clone: Other DNA sequences in this specimen translate into the identical CDR3.

The gene calls are TRBV28 and TRBJ1-5; 7 nucleotides agree with TRBD1. The sequencing input was naive CD4+ T cells from PBMCs. Subset denoted: CD45RA+ positively selected. The sequence was collected from a man younger than 35 in good health. Some clones in this sample may be carry-over from other donors' samples. In DNA, the CDR3 is TGTGCCAGCAGTTTACGAACAGGGGCTAATCAGCCCCAGCATTTT. This gives the protein CASSLRTGANQPQHF.